The entry that follows covers one TCR beta chain sequence. The antigen is undetermined. Trimming stripped 8 bases from V and 0 bases from J, with 13 bases between. Germline assignment: CDR1 MNHEY and CDR2 SMNVEV (reference sequence). The CDR3 extends over 14 amino acids. The repertoire was sequenced with immunoSEQ multiplex PCR; TCRdb's copy has only in-frame clones and lacks some. This sample yields 950,000 to 1,200,000 clones, of which 77% are seen a single time; about 0.94% belongs to the top ten. This specimen belongs to a study of shared clonotypes between healthy human individuals. Notes on the study in general: In having few donors, the study represented limited genetic and exposure-history diversity. Blood was the sole source, and tissue repertoires probably differ.

This sequence was found in a man between 18 and 29 years old in good health. Some clones in this sample may be carry-over from other donors' samples. Sequenced input: memory CD4+ T cells from PBMCs. Subset reported: CD45RA-negative fraction. The rearrangement uses TRBV27 and TRBJ1-1, with a weak D call TRBD1 (6 bases). In nucleotides, the CDR3 is TGTGCCAGCGGTGACAGGTCCATGAACACTGAAGCTTTCTTT. Its protein product is CASGDRSMNTEAFF.